This T cell receptor beta chain was recovered during a study of blood T cell repertoires in COVID-19. The assay was immunoSEQ multiplex PCR, and TCRdb's table has in-frame clones only and misses some. The table lists 200,000 to 300,000 clones, roughly 87% of them singletons. The V end lost 2 bases, the J end lost 6 bases, and 11 bases lay between the germline ends. Germline CDR1 reads SEHNR; CDR2 reads FQNEAQ (reference sequence). This CDR3 is built from 14 residues. The origin of this receptor is a man between 60 and 75 years old who had recovered from COVID-19. Sequences were obtained from peripheral blood. The chain recombines TRBV7-9 with TRBJ2-1; D not certain. The CDR3 DNA reads TGTGCCAGCAGCTTAAGAGAGGATCTCAATGAGCAGTTCTTC. Its protein product is CASSLREDLNEQFF.